Listed below are T cell receptor beta chains from one sample, sequenced in a study of blood T cell repertoires in COVID-19. Sequencing was performed with immunoSEQ multiplex PCR; in TCRdb, only in-frame clones are kept and a portion is missing. The sample consists of over 200,000 clones, nearly 90% of them appearing once. The sample taken for sequencing was peripheral blood. All receptors derive from a woman between 18 and 30 years old who had recovered from COVID-19. The CDR3 runs from the conserved cysteine through the conserved F or W. The order of the fields is clone size, V gene, J gene, D gene, CDR3 DNA, CDR3 protein. A D gene is named only where the DNA matches it firmly. The listing skips clone size in some rows; elsewhere it reads once, few, many or a size class.

clone size: .
V gene: TRBV6-5
J gene: TRBJ2-7
D gene: .
CDR3 DNA: TGTGCCAGCAGTTACTCTCCCCACAGTTCCTACGAGCAGTACTTC
CDR3 protein: CASSYSPHSSYEQYF

clone size: .
V gene: TRBV10-3
J gene: TRBJ1-5
D gene: TRBD1
CDR3 DNA: TGTGCCATCCAGGGGGACGTCAATCAGCCCCAGCATTTT
CDR3 protein: CAIQGDVNQPQHF

clone size: .
V gene: TRBV7-2
J gene: TRBJ1-6
D gene: .
CDR3 DNA: TGTGCCAGCAGCTTAGCTGGCGGTACTAGATCCCTCTCCTATAATTCACCCCTCCACTTT
CDR3 protein: CASSLAGGTRSLSYNSPLHF

clone size: .
V gene: TRBV4-1
J gene: TRBJ1-4
D gene: TRBD1
CDR3 DNA: TGCGCCAGCAGCCAAGAGGGACAGGGCATTGGTAATGAAAAACTGTTTTTT
CDR3 protein: CASSQEGQGIGNEKLFF

clone size: once
V gene: TRBV9
J gene: TRBJ2-5
D gene: TRBD2
CDR3 DNA: TGTGCCAGCAGCGTTAGCGGGAGGGCTGAGACCCAGTACTTC
CDR3 protein: CASSVSGRAETQYF

clone size: .
V gene: TRBV4-3
J gene: TRBJ2-7
D gene: TRBD1
CDR3 DNA: TGCGCCAGCAGCCAACTAAGACAGGGCTACGAGCAGTACTTC
CDR3 protein: CASSQLRQGYEQYF

clone size: few
V gene: TRBV6-5
J gene: TRBJ1-1
D gene: TRBD1
CDR3 DNA: TGTGCCAGCAGGAAGACAGGGACGCTCGCTGAAGCTTTCTTT
CDR3 protein: CASRKTGTLAEAFF

clone size: few
V gene: TRBV6-5
J gene: TRBJ1-3
D gene: TRBD1
CDR3 DNA: TGTGCCAGCACCCCGACAGGGGCTGGAAACACCATATATTTT
CDR3 protein: CASTPTGAGNTIYF

clone size: .
V gene: TRBV10-1
J gene: TRBJ1-1
D gene: TRBD1
CDR3 DNA: TGCGCCAGAGGGGGCAGACCGAACACTGAAGCTTTCTTT
CDR3 protein: CARGGRPNTEAFF

clone size: .
V gene: TRBV19
J gene: TRBJ1-5
D gene: TRBD1
CDR3 DNA: TGTGCCAGTAGTATAAGGGACAGGGCCAATCAGCCCCAGCATTTT
CDR3 protein: CASSIRDRANQPQHF

clone size: .
V gene: TRBV19
J gene: TRBJ2-7
D gene: TRBD2
CDR3 DNA: TGTGCCAGTAGTATAGATTCGGGAGGGCCCTACGAGCAGTACTTC
CDR3 protein: CASSIDSGGPYEQYF

clone size: .
V gene: TRBV19
J gene: TRBJ1-2
D gene: TRBD1
CDR3 DNA: TGTGCCAGTAGCCCCGGGACAGGGATAGGCTATGGCTACACCTTC
CDR3 protein: CASSPGTGIGYGYTF

clone size: .
V gene: TRBV4-2
J gene: TRBJ2-6
D gene: TRBD1
CDR3 DNA: TGTGCCAGCAGCCAAGCGCAGGGGGCGCGTGGGGCCAACGTCCTGACTTTC
CDR3 protein: CASSQAQGARGANVLTF

clone size: .
V gene: TRBV18
J gene: TRBJ1-6
D gene: .
CDR3 DNA: TGTGCCAGCTCACTCGGCTCCTATAATTCACCCCTCCACTTT
CDR3 protein: CASSLGSYNSPLHF

clone size: .
V gene: TRBV6-2/TRBV6-3
J gene: TRBJ2-2
D gene: .
CDR3 DNA: TGTGCCAGCAGTTACTTCACGGCCGGGGAGCTGTTTTTT
CDR3 protein: CASSYFTAGELFF

clone size: .
V gene: TRBV9
J gene: TRBJ2-7
D gene: .
CDR3 DNA: TGTGCCAGCAGCGTAGGGGGTCAGGGGAACTACGAGCAGTACTTC
CDR3 protein: CASSVGGQGNYEQYF

clone size: .
V gene: TRBV20-1
J gene: TRBJ2-7
D gene: .
CDR3 DNA: TGCAGTGCAGGGGTTGACTACGAGCAGTACTTC
CDR3 protein: CSAGVDYEQYF

clone size: .
V gene: TRBV7-9
J gene: TRBJ1-1
D gene: .
CDR3 DNA: TGTGCCAGCAGCTTAGGCCCGCGTATGAACACTGAAGCTTTCTTT
CDR3 protein: CASSLGPRMNTEAFF

clone size: .
V gene: TRBV28
J gene: TRBJ2-3
D gene: TRBD2
CDR3 DNA: TGTGCCAGCAGTTTCAGCGGGAGGGCCCCAGATACGCAGTATTTT
CDR3 protein: CASSFSGRAPDTQYF

clone size: few
V gene: TRBV6-6
J gene: TRBJ1-5
D gene: .
CDR3 DNA: TGTGCCAGCAAAACTCAGGGAAATCAGCCCCAGCATTTT
CDR3 protein: CASKTQGNQPQHF

clone size: .
V gene: TRBV25-1
J gene: TRBJ2-2
D gene: TRBD2
CDR3 DNA: TGTGCCACCCAACGGACTAGCCCGAACACCGGGGAGCTGTTTTTT
CDR3 protein: CATQRTSPNTGELFF

clone size: few
V gene: TRBV5-4
J gene: TRBJ2-7
D gene: TRBD1
CDR3 DNA: TGTGCCAGCAGCTTGGCTGGGACAGGGGGTCTCTACGAGCAGTACTTC
CDR3 protein: CASSLAGTGGLYEQYF

clone size: .
V gene: TRBV30
J gene: TRBJ2-1
D gene: .
CDR3 DNA: TGTGCCTGGAGTGTAGAATGGCTAGCGAGGAATGAGCAGTTCTTC
CDR3 protein: CAWSVEWLARNEQFF

clone size: .
V gene: TRBV2
J gene: TRBJ1-2
D gene: .
CDR3 DNA: TGTGCCAGCAGTTACGTAGGCCTAGACTATGGCTACACCTTC
CDR3 protein: CASSYVGLDYGYTF

clone size: .
V gene: TRBV14
J gene: TRBJ2-7
D gene: TRBD1
CDR3 DNA: TGTGCCAGCAGCTCCTGGGACAGCCTCTACGAGCAGTACTTC
CDR3 protein: CASSSWDSLYEQYF

clone size: .
V gene: TRBV5-8
J gene: TRBJ2-1
D gene: .
CDR3 DNA: TGTGCCAGCAGCTCTACGACAGGATTATTGTACAATGAGCAGTTCTTC
CDR3 protein: CASSSTTGLLYNEQFF

clone size: .
V gene: TRBV7-2
J gene: TRBJ2-1
D gene: .
CDR3 DNA: TGTGCCAGCAGCTCCGCCTACAATGAGCAGTTCTTC
CDR3 protein: CASSSAYNEQFF

clone size: .
V gene: TRBV9
J gene: TRBJ2-7
D gene: TRBD2
CDR3 DNA: TGTGCCAGCAGCGTCGGGACTAGCGGGAGTGACGAGCAGTACTTC
CDR3 protein: CASSVGTSGSDEQYF

clone size: .
V gene: TRBV5-5
J gene: TRBJ2-1
D gene: TRBD2
CDR3 DNA: TGTGCCAGCAGGAGGATAGCGGGAAACTCAGGACACAATGAGCAGTTCTTC
CDR3 protein: CASRRIAGNSGHNEQFF

clone size: .
V gene: TRBV3-1/TRBV3-2
J gene: TRBJ1-3
D gene: .
CDR3 DNA: TGTGCCAGCAGCCAGGGGGGCTCTGGAAACACCATATATTTT
CDR3 protein: CASSQGGSGNTIYF

clone size: few
V gene: TRBV19
J gene: TRBJ2-7
D gene: TRBD2
CDR3 DNA: TGTGCCAGTAGTAGGCTAGCGGGAGTCGAGCAGTACTTC
CDR3 protein: CASSRLAGVEQYF

clone size: .
V gene: TRBV2
J gene: TRBJ1-5
D gene: .
CDR3 DNA: TGTGCCAGCAAACAGGGCGATCAGCCCCAGCATTTT
CDR3 protein: CASKQGDQPQHF

clone size: .
V gene: TRBV6-6
J gene: TRBJ2-2
D gene: .
CDR3 DNA: TGTGCCAGCAGTTACTCGAAGCAGGGCGCCACCGGGGAGCTGTTTTTT
CDR3 protein: CASSYSKQGATGELFF

clone size: .
V gene: TRBV4-2
J gene: TRBJ1-1
D gene: .
CDR3 DNA: TGTGCCAGCAGCCGAACACAGGGGAACACTGAAGCTTTCTTT
CDR3 protein: CASSRTQGNTEAFF

clone size: .
V gene: TRBV6-6
J gene: TRBJ1-5
D gene: TRBD1
CDR3 DNA: TGTGCCAGCAGTCCCGACAGGGGTCTAACTTATAGCAATCAGCCCCAGCATTTT
CDR3 protein: CASSPDRGLTYSNQPQHF

clone size: .
V gene: TRBV11-2
J gene: TRBJ1-5
D gene: TRBD1
CDR3 DNA: TGTGCCAGCAGCTTAGAGATGGGACAGTTGATTCCTCCCCAGCATTTT
CDR3 protein: CASSLEMGQLIPPQHF

clone size: .
V gene: TRBV15
J gene: TRBJ1-1
D gene: .
CDR3 DNA: TGTGCCACCAGTTCCTCAGGGTACATGAACACTGAAGCTTTCTTT
CDR3 protein: CATSSSGYMNTEAFF

clone size: .
V gene: TRBV5-4
J gene: TRBJ2-5
D gene: .
CDR3 DNA: TGTGCCAGCAGCATCACAGGGTTCCAAGAGACCCAGTACTTC
CDR3 protein: CASSITGFQETQYF

clone size: .
V gene: TRBV5-6
J gene: TRBJ2-5
D gene: .
CDR3 DNA: TGTGCCAGCAGCTTGGACAGGGTCCAAGAGACCCAGTACTTC
CDR3 protein: CASSLDRVQETQYF

clone size: .
V gene: TRBV5-6
J gene: TRBJ2-7
D gene: TRBD1
CDR3 DNA: TGTGCCAGCAGCTTGGATGGCGGGACAGGGTTGGGCGAGCAGTACTTC
CDR3 protein: CASSLDGGTGLGEQYF

clone size: .
V gene: TRBV14
J gene: TRBJ1-6
D gene: .
CDR3 DNA: TGTGCCAGCAGCCGCGGACTGGGTACTGCTTATTCACCCCTCCACTTT
CDR3 protein: CASSRGLGTAYSPLHF

clone size: .
V gene: TRBV5-4
J gene: TRBJ1-2
D gene: TRBD1
CDR3 DNA: TGTGCCAGCAGCACCCGGACAGGGGGAGATAACTATGGCTACACCTTC
CDR3 protein: CASSTRTGGDNYGYTF

clone size: once
V gene: TRBV7-8
J gene: TRBJ1-1
D gene: .
CDR3 DNA: TGTGCCAGCAGCTTCATGTTACAGGGTTTGACTGAAGCTTTCTTT
CDR3 protein: CASSFMLQGLTEAFF

clone size: .
V gene: TRBV19
J gene: TRBJ2-5
D gene: TRBD1
CDR3 DNA: TGTGCCAGTAGCCTTAGAGGACAGGGAGGAGAGACCCAGTACTTC
CDR3 protein: CASSLRGQGGETQYF

clone size: .
V gene: TRBV6-5
J gene: TRBJ1-1
D gene: .
CDR3 DNA: TGTGCCAGCAGTTTTCTTGGACAAACTGAAGCTTTCTTT
CDR3 protein: CASSFLGQTEAFF

clone size: .
V gene: TRBV5-1
J gene: TRBJ1-2
D gene: TRBD1
CDR3 DNA: TGCGCCAGCAGCACCCCGGGACAGGACTATGGCTACACCTTC
CDR3 protein: CASSTPGQDYGYTF

clone size: .
V gene: TRBV4-3
J gene: TRBJ1-3
D gene: .
CDR3 DNA: TGCGCCAGCAGCCAAGGGACACACTCTGGAAACACCATATATTTT
CDR3 protein: CASSQGTHSGNTIYF

clone size: .
V gene: TRBV12-3/TRBV12-4
J gene: TRBJ2-1
D gene: TRBD1
CDR3 DNA: TGTGCCACCCAGGGGGCTGGTGAGCAGTTCTTC
CDR3 protein: CATQGAGEQFF

clone size: .
V gene: TRBV7-9
J gene: TRBJ1-1
D gene: .
CDR3 DNA: TGTGCCAGCGTCCAGAACACTGAAGCTTTCTTT
CDR3 protein: CASVQNTEAFF

clone size: .
V gene: TRBV3-1/TRBV3-2
J gene: TRBJ2-2
D gene: .
CDR3 DNA: TGTGCCAGCAGCCAAGGAGATCGAAACGGGGAGCTGTTTTTT
CDR3 protein: CASSQGDRNGELFF

clone size: .
V gene: TRBV11-2
J gene: TRBJ1-1
D gene: TRBD1
CDR3 DNA: TGTGCCAGCAGGCGTCCCGGGACAGGGGCCGCCGGGGCTTTCTTT
CDR3 protein: CASRRPGTGAAGAFF